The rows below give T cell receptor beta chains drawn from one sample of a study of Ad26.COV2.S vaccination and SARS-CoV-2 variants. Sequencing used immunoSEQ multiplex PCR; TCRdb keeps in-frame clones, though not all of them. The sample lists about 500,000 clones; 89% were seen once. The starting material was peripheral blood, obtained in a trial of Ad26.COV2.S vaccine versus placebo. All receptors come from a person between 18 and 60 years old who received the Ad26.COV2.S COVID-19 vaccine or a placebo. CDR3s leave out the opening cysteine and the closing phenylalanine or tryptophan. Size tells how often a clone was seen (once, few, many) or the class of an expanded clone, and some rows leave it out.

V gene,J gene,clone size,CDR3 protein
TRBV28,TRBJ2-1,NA,ASFPRGTGGLGEQF
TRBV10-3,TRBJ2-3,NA,AIKTELSTDTQY
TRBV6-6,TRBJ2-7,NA,ASSLTAYYEQY
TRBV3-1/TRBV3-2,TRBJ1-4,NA,ASGDITNEKLF
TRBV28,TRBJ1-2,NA,ASSPAVYGYT
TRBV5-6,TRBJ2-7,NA,ASSSKGFRGEQY
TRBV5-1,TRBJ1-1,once,ASSLATGTEAF
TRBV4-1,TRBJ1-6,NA,ASKYSDNSPLH
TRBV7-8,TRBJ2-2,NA,ASSSGVNTGELF
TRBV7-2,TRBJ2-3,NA,ASSPGGGPLQY
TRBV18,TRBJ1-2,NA,ASSPRTGEGTKGYT
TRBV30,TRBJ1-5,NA,AWSGQGQPQH
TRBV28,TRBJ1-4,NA,ASSFPGYEKLF
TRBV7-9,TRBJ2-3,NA,ASSQAGETLRTDTQY
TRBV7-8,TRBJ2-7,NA,ASSFRGEAYEQY
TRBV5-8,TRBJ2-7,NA,ASSRGERTGADEQY
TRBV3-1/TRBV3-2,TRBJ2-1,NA,ASSQVPGGAYNEQF
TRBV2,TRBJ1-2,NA,ASSEYRPGYT
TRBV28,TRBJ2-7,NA,ATHSGYEQY
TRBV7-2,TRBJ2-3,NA,ASSLGPSGWDTQY
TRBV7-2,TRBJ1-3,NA,ASTVGQGRGNTIY
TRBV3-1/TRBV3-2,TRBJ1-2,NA,ASSQDLRAGYGYT
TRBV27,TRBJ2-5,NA,ASSSPVGLY
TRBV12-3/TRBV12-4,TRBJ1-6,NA,ASSRGSSPLH